Here is one T cell receptor (beta chain) with its context. Total RNA was isolated from each sample in quantities of at least 5 micrograms. The sample originates from a study of blood T cells in healthy people across ages. On the study more broadly: Per two T cells, template switching captured roughly one barcoded beta molecule.

A sample-barcoded 5' primer and a J-beta primer mix were used in a second PCR of roughly 7 to 11 cycles. TCRdb reanalysed the 5' RACE reads using MiXCR and keeps one entry per CDR3 protein. Of more than 800,000 distinct CDR3 sequences listed, more than 40% are singletons. Input material: blood. The receptor was derived from a woman in her sixties in good health.

DNA for the CDR3: TGCAGTGCTAGGCGGCCAGCCGCTAGCACAGATACGCAGTATTTT. This translates into CSARRPAASTDTQYF. V gene TRBV20-1 combines with J gene TRBJ2-3; D remains ambiguous. From germline, CDR1 is DFQATT and CDR2 SNEGSKA (reference sequence). V lost 3 bases and J 0 bases, leaving 13 bases between the germline ends. The CDR3 runs to 15 residues.